This T cell receptor (beta chain) was identified in a study of beta chain features in type 1 diabetes. Study-level findings and limits: Sampled from patients, naive, central memory and Treg TCRB repertoires appeared more similar than those sampled from healthy donors. The study left unresolved whether HLA type influences TCRB rearrangement. There was a moderate but significant shortening of TCRB CDR3s in all four CD4+ subsets of Type 1 diabetes patients.

Expressed TCRB transcripts got sequenced, as all isolated RNA was reverse transcribed. Libraries were prepared by immunoSEQ multiplex PCR; TCRdb keeps only in-frame clonotypes and omits some of them. The table includes hundreds of thousands of clones, over 10% detected once. The CDR3 is 14 amino acids. Germline lookup yields CDR1 SGHDN and CDR2 FVKESK. V lost 4 bases and J lost 4; bases outside the gene matches: 5. As regards this clone: What it binds is not known.

This chain uses TRBV14 with TRBJ2-5; 8 bases line up with TRBD2. The material sequenced was naive CD4+ T cells from blood. The TCR was taken from a man between 18 and 35 years old with type 1 diabetes. The CDR3 is CASSRVTSVETQYF. CDR3 nucleotide sequence: TGTGCCAGCAGCCGCGTGACTAGCGTAGAGACCCAGTACTTC.